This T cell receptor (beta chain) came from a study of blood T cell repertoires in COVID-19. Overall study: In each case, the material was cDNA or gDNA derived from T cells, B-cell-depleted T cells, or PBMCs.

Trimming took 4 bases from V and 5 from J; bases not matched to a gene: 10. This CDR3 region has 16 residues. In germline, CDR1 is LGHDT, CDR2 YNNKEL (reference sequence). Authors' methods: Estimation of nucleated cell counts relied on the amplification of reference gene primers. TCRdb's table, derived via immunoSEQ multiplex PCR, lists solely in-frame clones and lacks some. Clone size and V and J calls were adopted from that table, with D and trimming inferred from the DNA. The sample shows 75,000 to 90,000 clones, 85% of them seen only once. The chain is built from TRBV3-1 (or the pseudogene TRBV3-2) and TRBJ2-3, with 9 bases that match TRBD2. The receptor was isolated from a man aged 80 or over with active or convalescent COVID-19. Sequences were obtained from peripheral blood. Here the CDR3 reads CASSPASGTSGDTQYF. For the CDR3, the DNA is TGTGCCAGCAGCCCGGCTAGCGGGACAAGTGGAGATACGCAGTATTTT.